This TCR beta chain is drawn from a study of T cell responses to AZD1222 COVID-19 vaccine. Overall study findings and caveats: Clonal diversity was possibly underestimated; the donors were predominantly white British and more often female.

The protocol was immunoSEQ multiplex PCR, while the TCRdb copy is restricted to in-frame clones and leaves out a portion. The repertoire holds around 72,000 clones, with 82% as singletons. With regard to this clone: The antigen remains undetermined.

This specimen was peripheral blood, taken on day 0 of AZD1222 vaccination. The receptor was derived from an adult in good health.

CDR3 nucleotide sequence: TGTGCCAGCAGCTTGGGGGACTCCCAGGCAAATGAGCAGTTCTTC. Residues: CASSLGDSQANEQFF. The chain combines TRBV5-6 with TRBJ2-1; a weak D match, TRBD2 (6 bases). The CDR3 runs to 15 residues. The germline V gene has CDR1 SGHDT and CDR2 YYEEEE. V lost 0 bases to trimming and J lost 7 bases, with 14 bases between them.